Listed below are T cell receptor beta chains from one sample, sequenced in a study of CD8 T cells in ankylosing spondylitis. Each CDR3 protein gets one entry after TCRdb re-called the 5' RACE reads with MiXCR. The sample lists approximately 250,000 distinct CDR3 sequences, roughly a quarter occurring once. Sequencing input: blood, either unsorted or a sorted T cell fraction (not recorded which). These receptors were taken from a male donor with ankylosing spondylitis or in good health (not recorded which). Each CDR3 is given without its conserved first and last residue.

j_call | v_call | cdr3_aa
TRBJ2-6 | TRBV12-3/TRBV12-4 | ASSLGGSGANVLT
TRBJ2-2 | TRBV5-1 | ASSLEGQGDTGELF
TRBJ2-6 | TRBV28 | ASGSGANVLT
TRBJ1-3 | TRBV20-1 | SARDQGASGNTIY
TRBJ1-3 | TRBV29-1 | SVDSYHTIY
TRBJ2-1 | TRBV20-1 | SARDLRADEQF
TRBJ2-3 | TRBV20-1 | SARGLGRTDTQY
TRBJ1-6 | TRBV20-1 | SARVARSSYNSPLH
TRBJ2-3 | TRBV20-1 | SAPPSAGPTDTQY
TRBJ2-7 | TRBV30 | AWSVILGQGYEQY
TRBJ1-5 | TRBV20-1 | SARGYSGGGNQPQH
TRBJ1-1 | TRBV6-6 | ASSRNHNTEAF
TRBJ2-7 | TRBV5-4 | ASSFGRTYEQY
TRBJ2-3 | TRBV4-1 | ASSQGRESHTDTQY
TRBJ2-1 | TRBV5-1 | ASSGGLAGDNEQF
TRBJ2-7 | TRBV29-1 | SVSPGTGSYEQY
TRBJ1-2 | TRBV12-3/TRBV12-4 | ASSLDGVNYGYT
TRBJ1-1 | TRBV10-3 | AISDSPGGTEAF
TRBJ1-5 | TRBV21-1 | ASSLVPGFLSNQPQH
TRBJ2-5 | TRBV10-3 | AISQRDGETQY
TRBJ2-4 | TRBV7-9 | ASSLGAGLAKNIQY
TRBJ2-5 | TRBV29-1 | SAHSGQETQY
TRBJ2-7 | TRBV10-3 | ATGTPPYEQY